These 14 T cell receptor beta chains originate from one sample sequenced in a study of Ad26.COV2.S vaccination and SARS-CoV-2 variants. Profiled with immunoSEQ multiplex PCR; TCRdb holds only in-frame clones, not every one. Of 350,000 to 450,000 clones in the sample, 92% are singletons; the top ten hold under 2%. Treatment: some 20 received Ad26.COV2.S at low or high dose, single or two shots; about five received placebo; per-sample allocation not given. On day 63 after the first injection, vaccine and placebo recipients gave samples. The material sequenced was peripheral blood, taken in a trial of Ad26.COV2.S vaccine versus placebo. The origin of the receptors is a person aged 18 to 65 who received the Ad26.COV2.S COVID-19 vaccine or a placebo.

The gene calls are TRBV30 and TRBJ2-1, with D uncertain. The germline V gene has CDR1 GTSNPN and CDR2 SVGIG (reference sequence). This CDR3 comprises 11 residues. V gave up 5 bases and J gave up 7 bases, with 9 bases separating them. Here the CDR3 reads CAWGKMNEQFF. The DNA for the CDR3 is TGTGCCTGGGGGAAGATGAATGAGCAGTTCTTC.

CDR3 bases: TGTGCCAGCAGACAGTACCCTGGGGAGCTGTTTTTT. It translates to CASRQYPGELFF. The rearrangement links TRBV27 to TRBJ2-2, with D hard to call. Deletions cut 6 bases from V and 8 bases from J, with 10 bases between. CDR1 is MNHEY, CDR2 SMNVEV, per germline (reference sequence). The CDR3 consists of 12 residues.

The gene calls are TRBV19 and TRBJ2-7, with TRBD1 matching 9 bases. The CDR3 runs to 15 residues. With V trimmed by 6 bases and J by 6 bases, 12 bases remained unmatched. Germline assignment: CDR1 LNHDA and CDR2 SQIVND (reference sequence). The CDR3 protein is CASSPTGTGSSEQYF. In DNA form, the CDR3 reads TGTGCCAGTAGCCCGACGGGGACAGGGTCAAGCGAGCAGTACTTC. Based on the CDR3 plus reference TRBV19 and TRBJ2-7, the full variable domain is DGGITQSPKYLFRKEGQNVTLSCEQNLNHDAMYWYRQDPGQGLRLIYYSQIVNDFQKGDIAEGYSVSREKKESFPLTVTSAQKNPTAFYLCASSPTGTGSSEQYFGPGTRLTVT.

The chain has TRBV7-6 and TRBJ2-1; 9 nucleotides agree with TRBD1. The CDR3 is 16 residues long. The germline gives CDR1 SGHVS, CDR2 FNYEAQ. Germline trimming cut 3 bases from V and 6 bases from J; bases unmatched to any gene: 9. The CDR3 region is CASSLATGGASNEQFF. The DNA for the CDR3 is TGTGCCAGCAGCTTGGCCACAGGGGGCGCTAGCAATGAGCAGTTCTTC. Full variable domain (rest looked up from reference TRBV7-6 and TRBJ2-1): GAGVSQSPRYKVTKRGQDVALRCDPISGHVSLYWYRQALGQGPEFLTYFNYEAQQDKSGLPNDRFSAERPEGSISTLTIQRTEQRDSAMYRCASSLATGGASNEQFFGPGTRLTVL.

This sequence joins TRBV3-1 (or the pseudogene TRBV3-2) and TRBJ2-2; 10 nucleotides align to TRBD1. J was trimmed by 5 bases and V by 8 bases; bases with no gene match: 11. The CDR3 contains 16 residues. Germline V gives CDR1 LGHDT, CDR2 YNNKEL (reference sequence). CDR3 DNA sequence: TGTGCCAGCTTCTCATCCGGGACAGGGGTTACCGGGGAGCTGTTTTTT. Translation gives CASFSSGTGVTGELFF.

The V gene is TRBV24-1, the J gene TRBJ1-5; D is possibly TRBD1 (5 bases). Trimming pared 9 bases from V and 1 base from J, leaving 12 bases between. Germline CDR1 KGHDR, CDR2 SFDVKD. This CDR3 is built from 14 residues. The CDR3 is CATSSRGSNQPQHF. Written as DNA, the CDR3 is TGTGCCACCTCGTCCCGGGGCAGCAATCAGCCCCAGCATTTT.

This chain uses TRBV29-1 with TRBJ1-2; D ambiguous. Germline CDR1 and CDR2: SQVTM and ANQGSEA. V lost 2 bases to trimming and J lost 3 bases, with 16 bases between them. This CDR3 has 15 amino acids. The CDR3 reads CSVESIRTRDYGYTF. The DNA of the CDR3 is TGCAGCGTTGAATCCATTAGAACGAGAGACTATGGCTACACCTTC.

The gene calls are TRBV6-2 or TRBV6-3 and TRBJ1-1; 7 positions agree with TRBD1. V dropped 2 bases and J dropped 5; count of bases not matched to a gene: 14. Germline V lookup: CDR1 MNHEY, CDR2 SVGEGT. This CDR3 is 17 amino acids long. CDR3 coding DNA: TGTGCCAGCAGTTACCCATCGTGGCGACAGGGACAGACTGAAGCTTTCTTT. As protein: CASSYPSWRQGQTEAFF.

The chain combines TRBV4-3 with TRBJ1-4; TRBD1 agrees at 9 bases. The ends lost 4 bases at V and 5 bases at J; junction bases unmatched: 8. The CDR3 is 16 amino acids. CDR1 and CDR2 from the germline V gene are LGHNA and YSLEER. CDR3 protein: CASSPIQGQGNEKLFF. DNA for the CDR3: TGCGCCAGCAGCCCGATCCAGGGACAGGGAAATGAAAAACTGTTTTTT.

The V call is TRBV6-2 or TRBV6-3, the J call TRBJ1-3; no reliable D call. Trimming shortened V by 5 bases and J by 0 bases, and 11 bases separated the two germline ends. The CDR3 sequence is 15 residues long. Germline CDR1 and CDR2: MNHEY and SVGEGT. The CDR3 is CASSRRPDSGNTIYF. The CDR3 nucleotides read TGTGCCAGCAGTAGACGGCCCGACTCTGGAAACACCATATATTTT.

This chain links TRBV28 with TRBJ1-2; no firm D call. CDR1 MDHEN and CDR2 SYDVKM come from the germline V gene. The CDR3 consists of 16 residues. Trimming took off 4 bases at V and 0 bases at J, with 15 bases between the two ends. The CDR3 DNA reads TGTGCCAGCAGTTCAGGACGGAAGAAGGCTAACTATGGCTACACCTTC. Protein sequence: CASSSGRKKANYGYTF.

The J gene is TRBJ1-1, the V gene TRBV18; D remains unclear. Trimming removed 2 bases at V and 5 bases at J, with 9 bases between. This CDR3 comprises 13 residues. Germline CDR1 KGHSH, CDR2 LQKENI. CDR3 loop: CASSPSWGTEAFF. The CDR3 DNA is TGTGCCAGCTCACCATCGTGGGGAACTGAAGCTTTCTTT.

The chain has TRBV2 and TRBJ1-2; the D is unclear. Germline CDR1 SNHLY, CDR2 FYNNEI. V was clipped by 6 bases and J by 6 bases, with 11 bases between them. This CDR3 has 12 amino acids. CDR3 nucleotide sequence: TGTGCCAGCAGGGAGGGAGTCCATGGCTACACCTTC. This gives the protein CASREGVHGYTF.

This chain connects TRBV5-5 to TRBJ1-2; 8 nucleotides line up with TRBD1. Germline loops: CDR1 SGHKS, CDR2 YYEKEE (reference sequence). V lost 0 bases to trimming and J lost 8 bases; unmatched junction nucleotides: 15. This CDR3 region has 17 residues. DNA for the CDR3: TGTGCCAGCAGCTTGGAGGACAGGGATGCGTCGTTCGGGGGCTACACCTTC. Protein product: CASSLEDRDASFGGYTF.